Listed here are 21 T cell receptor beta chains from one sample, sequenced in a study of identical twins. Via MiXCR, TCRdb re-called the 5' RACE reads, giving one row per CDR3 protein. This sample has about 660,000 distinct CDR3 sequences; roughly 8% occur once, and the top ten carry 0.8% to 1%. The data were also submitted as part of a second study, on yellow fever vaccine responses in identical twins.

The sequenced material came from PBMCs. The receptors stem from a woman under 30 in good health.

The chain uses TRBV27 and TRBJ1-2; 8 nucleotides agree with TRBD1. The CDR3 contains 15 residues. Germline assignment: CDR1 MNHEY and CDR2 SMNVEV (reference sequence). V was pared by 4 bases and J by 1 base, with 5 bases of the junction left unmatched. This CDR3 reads CASSSTGVFNYGYTF. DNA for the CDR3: TGTGCCAGCAGTTCGACAGGGGTGTTTAACTATGGCTACACCTTC.

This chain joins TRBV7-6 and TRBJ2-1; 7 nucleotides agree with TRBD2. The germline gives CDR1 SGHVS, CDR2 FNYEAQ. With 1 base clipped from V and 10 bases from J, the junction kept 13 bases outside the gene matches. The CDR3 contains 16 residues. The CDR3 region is CASSLVIAGPLDEQFF. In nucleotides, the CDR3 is TGTGCCAGCAGCTTAGTAATAGCGGGTCCCCTGGACGAGCAGTTCTTC. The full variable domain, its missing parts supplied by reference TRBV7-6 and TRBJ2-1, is GAGVSQSPRYKVTKRGQDVALRCDPISGHVSLYWYRQALGQGPEFLTYFNYEAQQDKSGLPNDRFSAERPEGSISTLTIQRTEQRDSAMYRCASSLVIAGPLDEQFFGPGTRLTVL.

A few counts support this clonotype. This CDR3 is CASLGMRGSNEAFF. The DNA of the CDR3 is TGTGCCAGCTTAGGTATGCGGGGGAGTAATGAAGCTTTCTTT. The chain employs TRBV12-3 or TRBV12-4 and TRBJ1-1; D may be TRBD1 (5 bases). Trimming took 8 bases from V and 7 from J, leaving 20 bases between them. The CDR3 contains 14 residues.

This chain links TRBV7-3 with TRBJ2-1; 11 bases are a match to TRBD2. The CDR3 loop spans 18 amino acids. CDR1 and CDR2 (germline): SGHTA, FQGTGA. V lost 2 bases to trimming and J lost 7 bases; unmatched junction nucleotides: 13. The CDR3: CASSLLLGRSGGANEQFF. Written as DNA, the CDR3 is TGTGCCAGCAGCTTACTGCTCGGACGTAGCGGGGGGGCGAATGAGCAGTTCTTC.

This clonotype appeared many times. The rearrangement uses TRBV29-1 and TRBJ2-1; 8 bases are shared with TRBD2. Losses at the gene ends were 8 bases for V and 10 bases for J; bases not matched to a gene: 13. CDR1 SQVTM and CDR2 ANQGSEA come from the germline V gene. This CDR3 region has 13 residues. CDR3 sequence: CSSLLAGSNEQFF. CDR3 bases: TGCAGCTCGTTGTTAGCGGGATCCAACGAGCAGTTCTTC.

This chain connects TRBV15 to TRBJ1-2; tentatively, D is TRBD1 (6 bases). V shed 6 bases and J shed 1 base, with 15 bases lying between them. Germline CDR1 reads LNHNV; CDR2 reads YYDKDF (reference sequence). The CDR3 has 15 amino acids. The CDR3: CATRPQAGVNYGYTF. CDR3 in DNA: TGTGCCACCAGACCACAGGCAGGGGTTAACTATGGCTACACCTTC.

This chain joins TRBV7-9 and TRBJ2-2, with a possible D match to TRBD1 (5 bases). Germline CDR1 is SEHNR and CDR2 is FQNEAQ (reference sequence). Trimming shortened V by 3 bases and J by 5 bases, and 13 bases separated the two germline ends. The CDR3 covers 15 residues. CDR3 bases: TGTGCCAGCAGCTTGCAGGGATCCGGAACCGGGGAGCTGTTTTTT. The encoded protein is CASSLQGSGTGELFF.

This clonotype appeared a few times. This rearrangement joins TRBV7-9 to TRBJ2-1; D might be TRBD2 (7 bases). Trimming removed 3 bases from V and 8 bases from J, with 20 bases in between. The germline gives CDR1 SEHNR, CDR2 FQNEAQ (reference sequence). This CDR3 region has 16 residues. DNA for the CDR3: TGTGCCAGCAGCTTTTGGGGGGGCGAGAATTCCCATGAGCAGTTCTTC. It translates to CASSFWGGENSHEQFF.

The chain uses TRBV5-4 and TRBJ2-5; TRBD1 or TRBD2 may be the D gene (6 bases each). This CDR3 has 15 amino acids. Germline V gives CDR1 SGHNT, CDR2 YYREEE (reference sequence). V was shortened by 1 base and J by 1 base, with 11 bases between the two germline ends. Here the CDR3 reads CASSLKGGAQETQYF. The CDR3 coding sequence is TGTGCCAGCAGCTTGAAGGGGGGCGCCCAAGAGACCCAGTACTTC.

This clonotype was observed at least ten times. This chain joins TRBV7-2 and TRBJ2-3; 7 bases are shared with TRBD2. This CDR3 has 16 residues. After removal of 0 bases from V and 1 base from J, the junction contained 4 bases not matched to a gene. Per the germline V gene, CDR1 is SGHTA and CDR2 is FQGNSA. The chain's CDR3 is CASSLAEREGTDTQYF. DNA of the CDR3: TGTGCCAGCAGCTTAGCGGAGCGGGAAGGCACAGATACGCAGTATTTT.

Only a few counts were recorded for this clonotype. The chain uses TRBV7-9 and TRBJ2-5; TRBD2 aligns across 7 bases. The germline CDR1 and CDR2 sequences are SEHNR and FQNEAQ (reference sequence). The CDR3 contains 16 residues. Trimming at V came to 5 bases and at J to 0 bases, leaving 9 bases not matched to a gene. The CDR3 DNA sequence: TGTGCCAGCAGCCCCCGGGAGGTGGAACACCAAGAGACCCAGTACTTC. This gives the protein CASSPREVEHQETQYF.

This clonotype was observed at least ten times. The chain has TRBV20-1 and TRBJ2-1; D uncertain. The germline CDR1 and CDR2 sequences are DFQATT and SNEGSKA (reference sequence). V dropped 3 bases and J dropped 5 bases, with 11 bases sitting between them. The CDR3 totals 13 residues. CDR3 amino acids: CSASRPPHNEQFF. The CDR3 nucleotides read TGCAGTGCTAGTCGCCCCCCCCACAATGAGCAGTTCTTC.

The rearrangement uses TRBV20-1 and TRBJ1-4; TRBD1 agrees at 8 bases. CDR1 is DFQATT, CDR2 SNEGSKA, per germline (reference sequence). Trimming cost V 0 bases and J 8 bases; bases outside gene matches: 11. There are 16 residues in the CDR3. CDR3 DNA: TGCAGTGCTAGAGACGGGGCAGGGGGCGCTCGGGAAAAACTGTTTTTT. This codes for CSARDGAGGAREKLFF.

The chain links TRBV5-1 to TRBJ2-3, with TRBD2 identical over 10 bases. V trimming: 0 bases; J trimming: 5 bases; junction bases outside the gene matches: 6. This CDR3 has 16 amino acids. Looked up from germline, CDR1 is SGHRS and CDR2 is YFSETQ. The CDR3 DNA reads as TGCGCCAGCAGCTTGGCCAGCGGGGGGGCAGTAGATACGCAGTATTTT. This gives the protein CASSLASGGAVDTQYF.

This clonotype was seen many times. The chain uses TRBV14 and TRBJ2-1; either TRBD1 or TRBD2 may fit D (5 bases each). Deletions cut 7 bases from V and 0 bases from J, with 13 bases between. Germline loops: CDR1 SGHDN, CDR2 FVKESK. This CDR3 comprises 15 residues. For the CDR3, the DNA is TGTGCCAGCACCCCGGGGCCTAGCTCCTACAATGAGCAGTTCTTC. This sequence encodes CASTPGPSSYNEQFF.

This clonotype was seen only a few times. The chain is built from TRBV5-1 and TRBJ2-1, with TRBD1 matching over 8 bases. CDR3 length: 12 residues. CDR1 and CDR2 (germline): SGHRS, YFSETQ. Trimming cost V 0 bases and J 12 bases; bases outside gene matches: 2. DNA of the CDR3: TGCGCCAGCAGCTTGGCGACAGGGGCGCAGTTCTTC. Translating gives CASSLATGAQFF.

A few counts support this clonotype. Here the CDR3 DNA reads TGTGCCAGCAGCCCAAACGGGGATTCACCCCTCCACTTT. This gives the protein CASSPNGDSPLHF. The gene calls are TRBV7-3 and TRBJ1-6, with no clear D. V was shortened by 5 bases and J by 8 bases, with 10 bases between the two germline ends. The CDR3 spans 13 residues. The germline V gene has CDR1 SGHTA and CDR2 FQGTGA.

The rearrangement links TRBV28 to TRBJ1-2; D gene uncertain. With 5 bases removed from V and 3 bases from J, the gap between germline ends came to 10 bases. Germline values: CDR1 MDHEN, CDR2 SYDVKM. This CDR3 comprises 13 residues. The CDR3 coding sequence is TGTGCCAGCAGTCCCGACACGGACTATGGCTACACCTTC. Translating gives CASSPDTDYGYTF.

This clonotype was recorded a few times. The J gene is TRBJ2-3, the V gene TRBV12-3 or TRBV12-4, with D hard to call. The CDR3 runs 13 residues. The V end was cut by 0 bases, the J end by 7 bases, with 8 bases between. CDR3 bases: TGTGCCAGCAGTTTAGCCCCACAGAATACGCAGTATTTT. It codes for CASSLAPQNTQYF.

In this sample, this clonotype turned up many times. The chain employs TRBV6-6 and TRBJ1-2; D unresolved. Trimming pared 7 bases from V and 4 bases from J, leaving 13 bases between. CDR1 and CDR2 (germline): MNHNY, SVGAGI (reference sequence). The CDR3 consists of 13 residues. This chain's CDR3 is CASNLGRSYGYTF. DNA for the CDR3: TGTGCCAGCAACTTAGGACGGTCCTATGGCTACACCTTC.

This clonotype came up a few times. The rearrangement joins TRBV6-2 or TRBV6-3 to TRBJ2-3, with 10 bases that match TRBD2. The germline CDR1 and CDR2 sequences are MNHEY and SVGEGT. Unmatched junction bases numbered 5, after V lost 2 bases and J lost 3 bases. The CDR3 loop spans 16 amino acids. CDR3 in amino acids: CASSYIAGGDTDTQYF. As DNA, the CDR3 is TGTGCCAGCAGTTACATAGCGGGGGGAGATACAGATACGCAGTATTTT.